This T cell receptor (beta chain) derives from a study of follicular helper T cells after annual influenza vaccination. The time point here: 2015-2016 season, 7 days after influenza vaccination. The ends were cut back, 2 bases at V and 0 bases at J, with 11 bases in the middle. The CDR3 runs 15 residues. Germline V lookup: CDR1 SGHTA, CDR2 FQGTGA. Produced via immunoSEQ multiplex PCR; TCRdb's table is partial and in-frame only. This repertoire shows some 7,300 clones, over 70% found once; its top ten account for 1.6%. The sequence came from an adult who received the influenza vaccine. The V call is TRBV7-3, the J call TRBJ2-7; tentative D call: TRBD2 (6 bases). Here the sequenced sample was CXCR5+ CD38- circulating T follicular helper cells from blood, taken 7 days after influenza vaccination. The subset was: circulating Tfh, non-naive CD4+CXCR5+PD-1+ (ICOS+CD38+ or ICOS-CD38-). This CDR3 reads CASSLLGLSSYEQYF. In DNA form, the CDR3 reads TGTGCCAGCAGCTTACTGGGACTTAGCTCCTACGAGCAGTACTTC.